What follows describes a single TCR beta chain. Per the authors' pipeline: Counts of nucleated cells, estimated from reference gene primer amplification, were obtained. Only in-frame clones appear in the TCRdb table, and some are missing; sequencing was by immunoSEQ multiplex PCR. The DNA gave D and trimming, while V, J and clone size come from that table. This sample yields about 150,000 clones, of which 70% to 90% are seen a single time; 2.5% to 3% belongs to the top ten. This sample is part of a study of blood T cell repertoires in COVID-19. Overall study context: From T cells, B-cell-depleted T cells, or PBMCs came the material, which was cDNA or gDNA.

The ends lost 5 bases at V and 9 bases at J; junction bases unmatched: 11. Germline V lookup: CDR1 LNHNV, CDR2 YYDKDF (reference sequence). The CDR3 runs 15 residues. Sequenced input: peripheral blood. The TCR was taken from a woman in her 40s with active or convalescent COVID-19. The chain is built from TRBV15 and TRBJ2-1; TRBD1 agrees at 9 bases. The CDR3 DNA sequence: TGTGCCACCAGCTACCGGGACAGGGTTAAGGGTGAGCAGTTCTTC. Its protein is CATSYRDRVKGEQFF.